These 21 T cell receptor beta chains came from one sample sequenced in a study of human T cells and chemical hapten exposure. The sample's time point: patch test 2, 6 weeks after DPC sensitization. The treatment is: therapeutic diphenylcyclopropenone sensitization with weekly scalp DPC. MiXCR was run by TCRdb on the RACE reads, yielding one entry per CDR3 protein. The sample includes roughly 380,000 distinct CDR3 sequences, about 6% of them seen just once. The specimen comprised whole blood, sampled in connection with sensitization to the hapten diphenylcyclopropenone (DPC). Receptor source: a woman aged 18-35 years with alopecia areata. Some clones in this sample may be carry-over from other donors' samples.

This clonotype was recorded at least ten times. The rearrangement links TRBV7-2 to TRBJ1-1; 8 bases are shared with TRBD1. The CDR3 totals 13 residues. Germline assignment: CDR1 SGHTA and CDR2 FQGNSA. After removal of 5 bases from V and 8 bases from J, the junction contained 7 bases not matched to a gene. The DNA of the CDR3 is TGTGCCAGCAGCCTAGACAGGGGACTCGAAGCTTTCTTT. Translation gives CASSLDRGLEAFF.

The chain couples TRBV7-8 to TRBJ1-5; perhaps TRBD1 as D (5 bases). The CDR3 is made up of 18 amino acids. Germline CDR1 and CDR2: SGHVS and FQNEAQ. V lost 1 base to trimming and J lost 2 bases, with 18 bases between them. The CDR3 DNA reads TGTGCCAGCAGCTTAGAGAGAATCAGGGTGGTTGGCAATCAGCCCCAGCATTTT. This sequence encodes CASSLERIRVVGNQPQHF.

This clonotype was recorded a few times. The rearrangement uses TRBV3-1 and TRBJ1-6; D might be TRBD1 (6 bases). Trimming took 4 bases from V and 0 from J, leaving 10 bases between them. Germline assignment: CDR1 LGHDT and CDR2 YNNKEL (reference sequence). The CDR3 runs to 16 residues. CDR3 in DNA: TGTGCCAGCAGCCCCGGGGGCAGCTCCTATAATTCACCCCTCCACTTT. This encodes CASSPGGSSYNSPLHF.

This clonotype was picked up a small number of times. The gene calls are TRBV6-5 and TRBJ2-1; tentatively, D is TRBD2 (5 bases). The CDR3 is 15 residues long. Trimming cost V 0 bases and J 5 bases, with 11 bases left between them. CDR1 MNHEY and CDR2 SVGAGI come from the germline V gene. This CDR3 reads CASSYSASPHNEQFF. The CDR3 DNA reads as TGTGCCAGCAGTTACTCGGCTAGCCCTCACAATGAGCAGTTCTTC.

V usage is TRBV7-8 and J usage is TRBJ2-1; 8 positions agree with TRBD2. This CDR3 comprises 15 residues. CDR1 is SGHVS and CDR2 is FQNEAQ in the germline V gene. V was clipped by 1 base and J by 9 bases; unmatched bases: 8. CDR3 in amino acids: CASSLEGTRPAEQFF. DNA for the CDR3: TGTGCCAGCAGCTTAGAAGGGACTAGGCCGGCTGAGCAGTTCTTC.

The chain carries TRBV9 and TRBJ2-7; 9 nucleotides align to TRBD2. Germline CDR1 reads SGDLS; CDR2 reads YYNGEE. The CDR3 consists of 15 residues. V shed 5 bases, J shed 6 bases, and the junction held 12 bases outside the gene matches. CDR3 nucleotide sequence: TGTGCCAGCAGTTCAGAAGTGCTAGCGGGGAGCGAGCAGTACTTC. Translating gives CASSSEVLAGSEQYF. Supplemented by reference TRBV9 and TRBJ2-7, the full variable domain reads DSGVTQTPKHLITATGQRVTLRCSPRSGDLSVYWYQQSLDQGLQFLIQYYNGEERAKGNILERFSAQQFPDLHSELNLSSLELGDSALYFCASSSEVLAGSEQYFGPGTRLTVT.

In its sample, this clonotype was seen many times. J is TRBJ2-7 and V is TRBV7-9; tentative D call: TRBD2 (5 bases). CDR1 and CDR2 from the germline V gene are SEHNR and FQNEAQ (reference sequence). V was clipped by 6 bases and J by 4 bases, with 10 bases between them. This CDR3 has 12 residues. DNA for the CDR3: TGTGCCAGCAGTTCCGGACTTTACGAGCAGTACTTC. It yields the protein CASSSGLYEQYF.

This clonotype came up many times. This chain connects TRBV5-1 to TRBJ1-3, with D tentatively TRBD1 (5 bases). The germline CDR1 and CDR2 sequences are SGHRS and YFSETQ. This CDR3 has 14 amino acids. V was trimmed by 5 bases and J by 4 bases, leaving 13 bases between them. The CDR3 here is CASSSGTDGNTIYF. The CDR3, as DNA: TGCGCCAGCAGTTCCGGGACCGACGGAAACACCATATATTTT.

The table lists this clonotype with a few counts. The V and J genes are TRBV5-1 and TRBJ1-4; D is uncertain. This CDR3 comprises 15 residues. V was clipped by 0 bases and J by 8 bases, with 14 bases between them. From germline, CDR1 is SGHRS and CDR2 YFSETQ. In DNA form, the CDR3 reads TGCGCCAGCAGCTTGGAAGGAAAGGAAGGCGAAAAACTGTTTTTT. This translates into CASSLEGKEGEKLFF.

The table lists this clonotype with a few counts. This chain uses TRBV7-2 with TRBJ1-1; a possible D gene is TRBD1 (5 bases). Trimming pared 4 bases from V and 10 bases from J, leaving 10 bases between. The length of the CDR3 is 11 residues. Germline V gene lookup returns CDR1 SGHTA and CDR2 FQGNSA. CDR3 amino acids: CASSSGRAAFF. DNA for the CDR3: TGTGCCAGCAGCTCCGGCAGGGCAGCTTTCTTT.

This clonotype was picked up a small number of times. The CDR3 spells CASSQDSLNQPQHF. In nucleotides, the CDR3 is TGCGCCAGCAGCCAGGACAGTCTAAATCAGCCCCAGCATTTT. This chain connects TRBV5-1 to TRBJ1-5; possibly TRBD1 for D (6 bases). The CDR3 length is 14 residues. V lost 4 bases and J lost 4, with 12 bases in between. Germline-derived CDR1 and CDR2 are SGHRS and YFSETQ.

This clonotype was picked up a small number of times. V is TRBV5-1 and J is TRBJ1-3; TRBD1 is a possible D gene (6 bases). Germline assignment: CDR1 SGHRS and CDR2 YFSETQ. V gave up 3 bases and J gave up 2 bases, with 15 bases separating them. The CDR3 is 16 residues long. The CDR3 here is CASSSATTGTGNTIYF. The CDR3 DNA sequence: TGCGCCAGCAGCTCCGCTACAACAGGGACTGGAAACACCATATATTTT.

V and J are TRBV29-1 and TRBJ2-5, with D perhaps being TRBD1 or TRBD2 (5 bases each). The germline V and J ends were trimmed by 4 bases and 1 base, with 16 bases remaining between them. CDR1 is SQVTM and CDR2 is ANQGSEA in the germline V gene. This CDR3 has 15 residues. This CDR3 reads CSVVGTEDSQETQYF. In DNA, the CDR3 is TGCAGCGTTGTCGGGACCGAGGATTCCCAAGAGACCCAGTACTTC.

A few counts support this clonotype. The chain recombines TRBV20-1 with TRBJ1-6; TRBD1 aligns across 9 bases. The CDR3 totals 16 residues. V was pared by 0 bases and J by 8 bases, with 8 bases of the junction left unmatched. From germline, CDR1 is DFQATT and CDR2 SNEGSKA (reference sequence). CDR3 nucleotides: TGCAGTGCTAGAGATGTGGGACAGGGAAATCATTCACCCCTCCACTTT. Protein product: CSARDVGQGNHSPLHF.

This clonotype was detected a few times. This sequence joins TRBV7-8 and TRBJ2-2; 7 nucleotides agree with TRBD2. Germline CDR1 is SGHVS and CDR2 is FQNEAQ. The CDR3 runs 18 residues. With 3 bases clipped from V and 2 bases from J, the junction kept 12 bases outside the gene matches. CDR3 bases: TGTGCCAGCAGCTTTGGGAGCGGGGCGACCGTCAACACCGGGGAGCTGTTTTTT. Encoded protein: CASSFGSGATVNTGELFF.

The rearrangement links TRBV18 to TRBJ2-5, with 7 bases lining up with TRBD2. Germline CDR1 KGHSH, CDR2 LQKENI. This CDR3 has 14 residues. J gave up 5 bases and V 3 bases, and 6 bases lay outside the gene matches. The chain's CDR3 is CASSPGGRTETQYF. The DNA of the CDR3 is TGTGCCAGCTCACCGGGGGGGAGGACGGAGACCCAGTACTTC.

This clonotype was seen at least ten times. The CDR3 here is CASSSQGGGDTQYF. CDR3 nucleotides: TGTGCCAGCAGCTCTCAGGGAGGTGGAGATACGCAGTATTTT. The rearrangement joins TRBV5-6 to TRBJ2-3, with D possibly TRBD2 on 6 matching bases. The ends were cut back, 3 bases at V and 5 bases at J, with 13 bases in the middle. The CDR3 consists of 14 residues. Per the germline V gene, CDR1 is SGHDT and CDR2 is YYEEEE.

Ten or more counts support this clonotype. The genes are TRBV4-3 and TRBJ2-6, with D unclear. This CDR3 is built from 19 residues. Trimming removed 0 bases at V and 1 base at J, with 16 bases between. CDR1 LGHNA and CDR2 YSLEER come from the germline V gene. CDR3 coding DNA: TGCGCCAGCAGCCAAGATAGGTTGGTGGGCGTATCTGGGGCCAACGTCCTGACTTTC. This sequence encodes CASSQDRLVGVSGANVLTF.

In its sample, this clonotype was seen many times. The chain couples TRBV27 to TRBJ1-6; TRBD1 is a possible D gene (5 bases). The CDR3 contains 15 residues. The germline V gene has CDR1 MNHEY and CDR2 SMNVEV (reference sequence). V lost 1 base, J lost 7 bases, and 11 bases lay in between. CDR3 in amino acids: CASSLWGERNSPLHF. CDR3 nucleotides: TGTGCCAGCAGTTTATGGGGGGAAAGGAATTCACCCCTCCACTTT.

This clonotype was found many times. The rearrangement links TRBV29-1 to TRBJ2-1; 9 bases are a match to TRBD2. V lost 6 bases and J lost 6; bases outside the gene matches: 6. CDR3 length: 13 amino acids. CDR1 is SQVTM, CDR2 ANQGSEA, per germline. This chain's CDR3 is CSVSPRGGNEQFF. CDR3 nucleotide sequence: TGCAGCGTGTCTCCGCGGGGGGGCAATGAGCAGTTCTTC.

This clonotype occurred a few times. This sequence joins TRBV3-1 and TRBJ1-1, with D hard to call. V gave up 0 bases and J gave up 6 bases, with 11 bases separating them. The CDR3 covers 14 residues. Germline lookup yields CDR1 LGHDT and CDR2 YNNKEL (reference sequence). The CDR3 nucleotides read TGTGCCAGCAGCCAAGAGACATTTTGCGCTGAAGCTTTCTTT. Translating it yields CASSQETFCAEAFF.